This T cell receptor (beta chain) was retrieved from a study of a mutant IDH1 vaccine in newly diagnosed glioma. Repertoires were generated with immunoSEQ multiplex PCR, while TCRdb's copy carries only in-frame clones and drops some. The sample carries tens of thousands of clones, 75% to 95% recorded once. Described time point: week 11, during vaccination. Every single dose of the vaccine, 300 ug of mutant IDH1 20-mer peptide, came with topical imiquimod. Unmatched junction bases numbered 5, after V lost 6 bases and J lost 0 bases. CDR1 MDHEN and CDR2 SYDVKM come from the germline V gene. The CDR3 contains 15 residues. Points on this clone: Its target is unknown.

The clonotype originates from a man aged 50-60 years with glioma. Sequencing was performed on PBMCs, taken from a glioma patient whose treatment included an IDH1 peptide vaccine. J is TRBJ1-5 and V is TRBV28; 7 bases fit TRBD1. In DNA, the CDR3 is TGTGCCAGCAGCGCAGACAGGGATAGCAATCAGCCCCAGCATTTT. Protein: CASSADRDSNQPQHF.